Detailed here is one TCR beta chain. The antigen is unknown. The data are from a study of cytomegalovirus exposure and HLA in healthy donors. Findings and caveats of the study: For TCR beta chains, V- and J-gene trimming was later linked to a missense DCLRE1C variant. Based on reports, TCR beta sequences accurately predicted HLA-A and HLA-B alleles for most subjects.

This CDR3 contains 17 residues. Per the germline V gene, CDR1 is SGHRS and CDR2 is YFSETQ. V gave up 4 bases and J gave up 0 bases, with 17 bases separating them. Primers for the PCR totalled 60 Vbeta and 13 Jbeta. Repertoires were generated with immunoSEQ multiplex PCR, while TCRdb's copy carries only in-frame clones and drops some. This table holds about 120,000 clones, about four fifths found once. The sequenced sample was PBMCs. This TCR came from a human donor in good health. This chain uses TRBV5-1 with TRBJ2-4, with a tentative D call TRBD1 (6 bases). CDR3 DNA sequence: TGCGCCAGCAGCCCCACGGCAGGGGATATAGCCAAAAACATTCAGTACTTC. Protein sequence: CASSPTAGDIAKNIQYF.